The rows below give T cell receptor beta chains drawn from one sample of a study of T cells after somatic rescue of genetic block. Repertoires were generated with immunoSEQ multiplex PCR, while TCRdb's copy carries only in-frame clones and drops some. The data contain around 64,000 clones, just over 90% of them singletons. The sequenced sample consisted of peripheral blood mononuclear cells (PBMCs). Receptors originate from a man aged 40-50 years. CDR3s include the opening cysteine and the closing phenylalanine or tryptophan. D genes are given only for firm matches. Size values are once, few and many counts, or a class for expanded clones, and some rows have none.

>.|.|TRBJ1-1|14|TRBV6-1
CASSDAAGGFKAFF
TGTGCCAGCAGTGACGCTGCGGGGGGCTTTAAAGCTTTCTTT
>.|.|TRBJ1-5|13|TRBV28
CASQNPLFEPQHF
TGTGCCAGCCAAAACCCCCTTTTTGAGCCCCAGCATTTT
>TRBD1|.|TRBJ2-5|15|TRBV25-1
CASSEGQGTRETQYF
TGTGCCAGCAGTGAAGGACAGGGTACGAGGGAGACCCAGTACTTC
>.|few|TRBJ1-6|15|TRBV6-1
CASSTQGPSGSPLHF
TGTGCCAGCAGTACACAGGGCCCCTCGGGATCACCCCTCCACTTT
>TRBD1|.|TRBJ1-2|17|TRBV6-1
CASSERGGQGAFHGYTF
TGTGCCAGCAGTGAAAGGGGGGGACAGGGGGCTTTTCATGGCTACACCTTC
>TRBD1|.|TRBJ1-2|14|TRBV19
CASIAPGQPYGYTF
TGTGCCAGTATCGCTCCGGGACAGCCCTATGGCTACACCTTC
>.|.|TRBJ2-3|14|TRBV5-4
CASSLEAVTDTQYF
TGTGCCAGCAGCTTGGAAGCAGTAACAGATACGCAGTATTTT
>.|.|TRBJ1-1|15|TRBV9
CASSPRGARNTEAFF
TGTGCCAGCAGCCCTAGGGGGGCGCGGAACACTGAAGCTTTCTTT
>.|.|TRBJ2-7|16|TRBV7-2
CASSLVGGVSSYEQYF
TGTGCCAGCAGCTTAGTTGGCGGAGTAAGCTCCTACGAGCAGTACTTC
>TRBD1|.|TRBJ2-2|14|TRBV5-5
CASSRQGNTGELFF
TGTGCCAGCAGCCGACAGGGGAACACCGGGGAGCTGTTTTTT
>.|.|TRBJ2-1|13|TRBV29-1
CSVDRRPNNEQFF
TGCAGCGTTGATCGGCGACCAAACAATGAGCAGTTCTTC
>.|.|TRBJ2-1|12|TRBV28
CASSFIGPQQFF
TGTGCCAGCAGTTTCATTGGACCTCAGCAGTTCTTC
>.|.|TRBJ2-7|14|TRBV19
CASSTDMTNYEQYF
TGTGCCAGTAGTACGGACATGACGAATTACGAGCAGTACTTC
>TRBD1|.|TRBJ1-2|15|TRBV11-2
CASSLLTGEGYGYTF
TGTGCCAGCAGCTTACTAACAGGGGAAGGGTATGGCTACACCTTC
>TRBD1|.|TRBJ2-7|13|TRBV7-2
CASSRTGASEQYF
TGTGCCAGCAGCCGGACAGGGGCTAGCGAGCAGTACTTC
>.|.|TRBJ1-5|12|TRBV6-6
CAHGGANQPQHF
TGTGCCCATGGGGGAGCAAATCAGCCCCAGCATTTT
>.|.|TRBJ2-7|15|TRBV7-6
CASSPAVFPNYEQYF
TGTGCCAGCAGCCCAGCCGTTTTCCCAAACTACGAGCAGTACTTC
>.|.|TRBJ1-6|17|TRBV10-3
CAISDGSLQAGNSPLHF
TGTGCCATCAGTGATGGATCCCTACAGGCGGGGAATTCACCCCTCCACTTT
>.|.|TRBJ2-1|15|TRBV4-2
CASSQDRAGYNEQFF
TGTGCCAGCAGCCAAGATCGGGCGGGCTACAATGAGCAGTTCTTC
>TRBD1|.|TRBJ1-5|16|TRBV2
CASSHSRQGYNQPQHF
TGTGCCAGCAGTCATAGCAGACAGGGCTACAATCAGCCCCAGCATTTT
>TRBD1|.|TRBJ1-2|12|TRBV28
CASGTGNYGYTF
TGTGCCAGTGGGACAGGGAACTATGGCTACACCTTC
>.|.|TRBJ2-2|18|TRBV11-2
CASSPFYPGSMNTGELFF
TGTGCCAGCAGCCCCTTTTACCCGGGGAGTATGAACACCGGGGAGCTGTTTTTT
>.|.|TRBJ2-5|14|TRBV6-1
CASSAVGPQETQYF
TGTGCCAGCAGTGCGGTGGGGCCCCAAGAGACCCAGTACTTC
>TRBD1|.|TRBJ2-2|14|TRBV19
CAAQGTGTIGELFF
TGTGCCGCTCAGGGGACAGGGACAATCGGGGAGCTGTTTTTT
>.|.|TRBJ1-2|14|TRBV7-9
CASSLLGVQRGYTF
TGTGCCAGCAGCCTATTGGGGGTACAGCGGGGCTACACCTTC
>.|.|TRBJ1-2|13|TRBV6-5
CASTTAAGRGYTF
TGTGCCAGCACCACCGCGGCAGGACGAGGCTACACCTTC